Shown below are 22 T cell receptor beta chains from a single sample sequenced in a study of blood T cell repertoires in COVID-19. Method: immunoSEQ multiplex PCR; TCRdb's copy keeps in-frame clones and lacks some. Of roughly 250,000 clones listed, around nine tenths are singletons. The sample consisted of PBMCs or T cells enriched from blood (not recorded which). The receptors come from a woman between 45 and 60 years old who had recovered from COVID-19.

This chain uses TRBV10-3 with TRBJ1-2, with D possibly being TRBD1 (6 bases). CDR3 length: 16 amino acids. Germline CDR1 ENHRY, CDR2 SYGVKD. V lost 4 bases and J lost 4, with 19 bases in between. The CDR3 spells CAISVIPGDPTYGYTF. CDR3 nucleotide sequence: TGTGCCATCAGTGTAATTCCAGGGGACCCGACCTATGGCTACACCTTC.

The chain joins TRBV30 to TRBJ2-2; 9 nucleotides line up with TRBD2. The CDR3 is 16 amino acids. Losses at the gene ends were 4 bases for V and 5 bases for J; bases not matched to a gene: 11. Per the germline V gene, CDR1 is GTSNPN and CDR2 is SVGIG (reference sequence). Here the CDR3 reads CAWTSPSSGMTGELFF. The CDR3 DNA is TGTGCCTGGACTTCCCCCTCTAGCGGGATGACCGGGGAGCTGTTTTTT.

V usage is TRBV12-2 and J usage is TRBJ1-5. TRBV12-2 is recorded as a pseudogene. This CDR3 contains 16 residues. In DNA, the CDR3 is TGTGCAAGTCGCTTAGCAGAGTTTTATAGCAATCAGCCCCAGCATTTT. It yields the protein CASRLAEFYSNQPQHF.

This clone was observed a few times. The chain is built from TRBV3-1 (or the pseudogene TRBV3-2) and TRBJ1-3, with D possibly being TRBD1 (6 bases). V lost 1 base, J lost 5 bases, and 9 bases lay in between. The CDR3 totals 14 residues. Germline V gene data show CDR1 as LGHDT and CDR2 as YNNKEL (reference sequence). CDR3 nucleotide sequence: TGTGCCAGCAGCCAAGGGACAGACCGAAACACCATATATTTT. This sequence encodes CASSQGTDRNTIYF.

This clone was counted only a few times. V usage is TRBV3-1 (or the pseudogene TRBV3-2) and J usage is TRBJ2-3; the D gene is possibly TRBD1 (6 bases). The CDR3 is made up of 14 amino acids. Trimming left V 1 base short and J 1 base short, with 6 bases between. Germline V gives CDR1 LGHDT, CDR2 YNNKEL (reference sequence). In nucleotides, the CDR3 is TGTGCCAGCAGCCAAGGGACAGGCACAGATACGCAGTATTTT. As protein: CASSQGTGTDTQYF.

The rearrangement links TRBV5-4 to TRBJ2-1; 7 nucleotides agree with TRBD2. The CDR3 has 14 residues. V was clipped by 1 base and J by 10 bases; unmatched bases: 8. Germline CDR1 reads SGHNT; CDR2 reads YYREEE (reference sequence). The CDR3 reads CASSLRGSSGEQFF. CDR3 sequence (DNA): TGTGCCAGCAGCTTGAGAGGGTCTAGCGGAGAGCAGTTCTTC.

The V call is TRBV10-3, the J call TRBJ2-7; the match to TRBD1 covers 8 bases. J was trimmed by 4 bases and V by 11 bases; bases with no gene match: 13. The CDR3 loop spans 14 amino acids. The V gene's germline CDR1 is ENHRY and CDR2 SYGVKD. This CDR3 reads CAANSRQGLYEQYF. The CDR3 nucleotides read TGTGCCGCGAACTCAAGACAGGGGTTATACGAGCAGTACTTC.

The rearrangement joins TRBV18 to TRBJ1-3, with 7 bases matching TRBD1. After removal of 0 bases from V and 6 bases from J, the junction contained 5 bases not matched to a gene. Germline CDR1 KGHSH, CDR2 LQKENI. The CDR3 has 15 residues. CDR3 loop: CASSPPDRLANTIYF. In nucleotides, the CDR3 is TGTGCCAGCTCACCACCGGACAGGCTGGCAAACACCATATATTTT.

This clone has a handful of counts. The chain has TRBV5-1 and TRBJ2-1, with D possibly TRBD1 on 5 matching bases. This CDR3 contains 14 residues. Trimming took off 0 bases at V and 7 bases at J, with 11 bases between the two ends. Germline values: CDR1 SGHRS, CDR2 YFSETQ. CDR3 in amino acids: CASSLVVGANEQFF. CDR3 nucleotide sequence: TGCGCCAGCAGCTTGGTGGTAGGGGCTAATGAGCAGTTCTTC.

CDR3 protein: CAWSPGTGGIYEQYF. The CDR3 DNA sequence: TGTGCCTGGAGTCCCGGTACAGGGGGAATCTACGAGCAGTACTTC. The chain has TRBV30 and TRBJ2-7, with 8 bases that match TRBD1. The CDR3 totals 15 residues. Germline V CDR1 and CDR2: GTSNPN, SVGIG (reference sequence). V gave up 2 bases and J gave up 3 bases; unmatched junction bases: 9.

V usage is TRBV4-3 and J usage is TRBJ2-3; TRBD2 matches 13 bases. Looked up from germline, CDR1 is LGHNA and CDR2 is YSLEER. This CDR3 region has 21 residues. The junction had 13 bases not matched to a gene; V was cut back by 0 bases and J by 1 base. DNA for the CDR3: TGCGCCAGCAGCCAAGACCGGACTAGCGGGAGTTTGTGGGTAGGCACAGATACGCAGTATTTT. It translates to CASSQDRTSGSLWVGTDTQYF.

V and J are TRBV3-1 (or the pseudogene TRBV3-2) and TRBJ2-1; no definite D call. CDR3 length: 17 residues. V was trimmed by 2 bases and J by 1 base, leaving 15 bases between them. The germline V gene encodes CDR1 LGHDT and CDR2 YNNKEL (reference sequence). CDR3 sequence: CASSQYSMLWSYNEQFF. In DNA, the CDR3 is TGTGCCAGCAGCCAATATTCTATGTTGTGGTCCTACAATGAGCAGTTCTTC.

In DNA, the CDR3 is TGCAGCGGGGGAATTATGAACACTGAAGCTTTCTTT. Protein sequence: CSGGIMNTEAFF. V gene TRBV29-1 combines with J gene TRBJ1-1; D is undetermined. The CDR3 spans 12 residues. The germline gives CDR1 SQVTM, CDR2 ANQGSEA. Trimming shortened V by 7 bases and J by 0 bases, and 9 bases separated the two germline ends.

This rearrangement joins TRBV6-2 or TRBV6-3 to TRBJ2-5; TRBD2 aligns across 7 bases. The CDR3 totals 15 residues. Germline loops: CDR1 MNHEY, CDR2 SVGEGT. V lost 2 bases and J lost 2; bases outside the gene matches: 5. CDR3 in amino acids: CASSYGGRGQETQYF. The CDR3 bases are TGTGCCAGCAGTTACGGCGGGAGAGGACAAGAGACCCAGTACTTC.

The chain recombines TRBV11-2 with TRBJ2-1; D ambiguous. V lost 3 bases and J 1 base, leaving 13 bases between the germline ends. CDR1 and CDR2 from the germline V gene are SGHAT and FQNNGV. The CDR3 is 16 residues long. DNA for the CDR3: TGTGCCAGCAGCTTCCCGGCGGCGGATTCCTACAATGAGCAGTTCTTC. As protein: CASSFPAADSYNEQFF.

The CDR3 sequence: CASHREMNTEAFF. In nucleotides, the CDR3 is TGTGCCAGCCACAGGGAAATGAACACTGAAGCTTTCTTT. The chain links TRBV11-2 to TRBJ1-1; D perhaps matches TRBD1 (6 bases). CDR1 is SGHAT and CDR2 is FQNNGV in the germline V gene. The CDR3 totals 13 residues. V lost 8 bases to trimming and J lost 0 bases, with 10 bases between them.

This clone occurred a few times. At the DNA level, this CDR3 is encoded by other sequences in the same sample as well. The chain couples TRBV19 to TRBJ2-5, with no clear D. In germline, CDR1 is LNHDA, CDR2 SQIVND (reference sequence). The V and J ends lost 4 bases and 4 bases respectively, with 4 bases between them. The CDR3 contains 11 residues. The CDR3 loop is CASSTGETQYF. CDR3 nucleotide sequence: TGTGCCAGTAGTACGGGAGAGACCCAGTACTTC.

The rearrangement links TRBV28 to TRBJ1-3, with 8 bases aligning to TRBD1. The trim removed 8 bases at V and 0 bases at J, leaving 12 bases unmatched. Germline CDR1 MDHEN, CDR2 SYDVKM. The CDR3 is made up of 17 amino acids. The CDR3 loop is CASRPDRVYFSGNTIYF. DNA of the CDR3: TGTGCCAGCCGTCCGGACAGGGTGTATTTCTCTGGAAACACCATATATTTT. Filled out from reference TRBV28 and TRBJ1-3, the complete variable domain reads DVKVTQSSRYLVKRTGEKVFLECVQDMDHENMFWYRQDPGLGLRLIYFSYDVKMKEKGDIPEGYSVSREKKERFSLILESASTNQTSMYLCASRPDRVYFSGNTIYFGEGSWLTVV.

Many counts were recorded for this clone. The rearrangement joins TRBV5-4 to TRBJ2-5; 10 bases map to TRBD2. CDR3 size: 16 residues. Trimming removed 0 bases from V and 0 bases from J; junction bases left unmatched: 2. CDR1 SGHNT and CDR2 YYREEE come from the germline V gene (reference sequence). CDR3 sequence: CASSLVGLADQETQYF. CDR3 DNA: TGTGCCAGCAGCTTGGTAGGACTAGCGGACCAAGAGACCCAGTACTTC. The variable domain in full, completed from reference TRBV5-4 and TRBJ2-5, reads ETGVTQSPTHLIKTRGQQVTLRCSSQSGHNTVSWYQQALGQGPQFIFQYYREEENGRGNFPPRFSGLQFPNYSSELNVNALELDDSALYLCASSLVGLADQETQYFGPGTRLLVL.

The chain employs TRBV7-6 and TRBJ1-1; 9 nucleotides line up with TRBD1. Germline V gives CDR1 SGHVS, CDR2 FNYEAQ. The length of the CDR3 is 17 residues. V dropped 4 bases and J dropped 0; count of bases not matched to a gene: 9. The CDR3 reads CASSSTGGIGMNTEAFF. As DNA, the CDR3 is TGTGCCAGCAGCTCCACAGGGGGCATAGGAATGAACACTGAAGCTTTCTTT.

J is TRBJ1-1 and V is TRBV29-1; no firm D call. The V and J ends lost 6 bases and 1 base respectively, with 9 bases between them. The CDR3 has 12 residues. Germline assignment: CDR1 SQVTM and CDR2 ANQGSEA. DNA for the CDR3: TGCAGCGTCAGTGGTGGGAACACTGAAGCTTTCTTT. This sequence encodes CSVSGGNTEAFF.

The CDR3 region has the DNA TGTGCCAGCAGCCAAGCCCCAGGGGGCAATCAGCCCCAGCATTTT. Translation: CASSQAPGGNQPQHF. The rearrangement links TRBV4-2 to TRBJ1-5, with a weak D call TRBD1 (6 bases). Trimming removed 1 base from V and 2 bases from J, with 9 bases in between. The CDR3 contains 15 residues. CDR1 LGHNA and CDR2 YNFKEQ come from the germline V gene.